This TCR beta chain came from a study of radiation and T cells in renal cell carcinoma. General observations from the study: Without pretreatment biopsies, baseline tumor clonotype presence was undetermined.

Germline V gives CDR1 SGHDT, CDR2 YYEEEE. Losses at the gene ends were 5 bases for V and 0 bases for J; bases not matched to a gene: 8. This CDR3 is built from 15 residues. Concerning this clone itself: Its antigen is as yet unknown.

This sample's time point: blood 4 weeks post-SBRT, at nephrectomy. The treatment: 15 Gy SBRT to primary tumor, nephrectomy 4 weeks later. Nephrectomy followed 15 Gy stereotactic body radiation by 4 weeks. The tumor was a clear cell renal cell carcinoma. Repertoires were generated with immunoSEQ multiplex PCR, while TCRdb's copy carries only in-frame clones and drops some. In the table there are about 170,000 clones, 88% of which are singletons. The rearrangement joins TRBV5-6 to TRBJ2-7; 7 bases match TRBD2. Source: blood, taken from a patient whose treatment included radiotherapy and nephrectomy. The TCR originated in a woman in her forties or fifties with renal cell carcinoma. The CDR3 DNA reads as TGTGCCAGCAGAAAAAGCGGGGTGAGCTCCTACGAGCAGTACTTC. Translated, it gives CASRKSGVSSYEQYF.